These T cell receptor beta chains were read from a single sample in a study of T cells in Graves' hyperthyroidism and ophthalmopathy. TCRdb ran MiXCR on the multiplex PCR reads and lists one entry per CDR3 protein. The sample lists 130,000 or so distinct CDR3 sequences; over 20% were seen once. Sequenced material: blood. The source is a woman aged 45-65 years with Graves' hyperthyroidism that later progressed to Graves' ophthalmopathy. The CDR3 runs from the conserved cysteine through the conserved F or W. D genes are given only for firm matches. Rows give clone size only sometimes, using once, few, many, or a class for an expanded clone.

j_gene | abundance | d_gene | v_gene | CDR3nt | CDR3aa
TRBJ1-2 | many | TRBD1 | TRBV30 | TGTGCCTGGAGAACCGGGACAGGGTATGGCTATGGCTACACCTTC | CAWRTGTGYGYGYTF
TRBJ1-2 | . | TRBD1 | TRBV19 | TGTGCCAGGGATGGGAGCAGGGGGATAACTAACTATGGCTACACCTTC | CARDGSRGITNYGYTF
TRBJ2-1 | few | . | TRBV20-1 | TGCAGTCCCCTCAAATCTGGCGGGACCAATGAGCAGTTCTTC | CSPLKSGGTNEQFF
TRBJ1-5 | . | . | TRBV6-5 | TGTGCCAGCAGTTATAGGACAGCAGAGGACGGTCAGCCCCAGCATTTT | CASSYRTAEDGQPQHF
TRBJ2-7 | many | . | TRBV27 | TGTGCCAGCAGTTTAGCGCAGTCCTACGAGCAGTACTTC | CASSLAQSYEQYF
TRBJ2-7 | . | . | TRBV20-1 | TGCAGTGCCCGCAAAGCGATAAGCTCCTACGAGCAGTACTTC | CSARKAISSYEQYF
TRBJ2-3 | many | . | TRBV24-1 | TGTGCCACCAGTGATTTGCAATTTGCTGGCCGAGATACGCAGTATTTT | CATSDLQFAGRDTQYF
TRBJ2-5 | few | . | TRBV4-2 | TGTGCCAGCAGCCAAGCACTCGGAGGGGAGACCCAGTACTTC | CASSQALGGETQYF
TRBJ1-2 | many | TRBD1 | TRBV6-1 | TGTGCCAGCAGTGGACAGGGGGGTTATGGCTACACCTTC | CASSGQGGYGYTF
TRBJ2-4 | few | TRBD1 | TRBV6-1 | TGTGCCAGCACCAAGAACAGGGGTAACATTCAGTACTTC | CASTKNRGNIQYF
TRBJ2-3 | . | TRBD1 | TRBV18 | TGTGCCGGCCCACCACGCGCGGACAGGGTTAGCACAGATACGCAGTATTTT | CAGPPRADRVSTDTQYF
TRBJ2-7 | few | . | TRBV19 | TGTGCCAGTAGTATAGGCGCCCGAAACTACGAGCAGTACTTC | CASSIGARNYEQYF
TRBJ1-1 | many | . | TRBV11-1 | TGTGCCAGCAGCTCTAACCCCCCGAAGAACACTGAAGCTTTCTTT | CASSSNPPKNTEAFF
TRBJ2-3 | few | TRBD1 | TRBV9 | TGTGCCAGCAGCTCGGGACAGGCCACAGATACGCAGTATTTT | CASSSGQATDTQYF
TRBJ1-3 | few | . | TRBV28 | TGTGCCAGCTCCCCACTCGGGAGCTCTGGAAACACCATATATTTT | CASSPLGSSGNTIYF
TRBJ2-7 | few | TRBD2 | TRBV10-3 | TGTGCCATCAGGGGACTAGCGGGCAGCTCCTACGAGCAGTACTTC | CAIRGLAGSSYEQYF
TRBJ2-1 | many | TRBD2 | TRBV6-2/TRBV6-3 | TGTGCCAGCAGTTATGGGATACTAGCGTCGCAGTTCTTC | CASSYGILASQFF
TRBJ1-1 | many | . | TRBV24-1 | TGTGCCACCAGGGGAGAGAACACTGAAGCTTTCTTT | CATRGENTEAFF
TRBJ1-5 | . | . | TRBV4-2 | TGTGCCAGCAGCCAAGAACGGGGGCCAGGGGTGCGCAATCAGCCCCAGCATTTT | CASSQERGPGVRNQPQHF
TRBJ2-7 | few | TRBD2 | TRBV13 | TGTGCCAGCAGCTTAATCACCTCCCTAGCGGGAGGTTACGAGCAGTACTTC | CASSLITSLAGGYEQYF
TRBJ1-1 | many | TRBD1 | TRBV27 | TGTGCCAGCAGTAGCGGGACAGGGAACACTGAAGCTTTCTTT | CASSSGTGNTEAFF
TRBJ2-2 | few | TRBD2 | TRBV7-9 | TGTGCCAGCAGCTCCATAGCGGGAGGGGGCACCGGGGAGCTGTTTTTT | CASSSIAGGGTGELFF
TRBJ1-4 | . | . | TRBV5-5 | TGTGCCAGCAGAAGGTCGGGAGGGAATAATGAAAAACTGTTTTTT | CASRRSGGNNEKLFF
TRBJ2-2 | . | . | TRBV19 | TGTGCCAGTAAGGATGCCCATGGGCCCGCCGGGGAGCTGTTTTTT | CASKDAHGPAGELFF
TRBJ2-2 | few | TRBD1 | TRBV19 | TGTGCCAGTACCTCCGGGACAGGGTCCTTGAACACCGGGGAGCTGTTTTTT | CASTSGTGSLNTGELFF
TRBJ2-1 | many | . | TRBV6-5 | TGTGCCAGCAGTTACGTGTGGGAGGGGGGCAATGAGCAGTTCTTC | CASSYVWEGGNEQFF
TRBJ2-1 | many | . | TRBV5-6 | TGTGCCAGCAGCTTTTTCTCTCCGGGACCGGGCTCCTACAATGAGCAGTTCTTC | CASSFFSPGPGSYNEQFF
TRBJ2-7 | . | . | TRBV29-1 | TGCAGCGTTCGACCTCTGACAGAAGGCATTGTCTACGAGCAGTACTTC | CSVRPLTEGIVYEQYF
TRBJ2-5 | once | TRBD1 | TRBV28 | TGTGCCAGCAGTTTATTTAGTTCTGGGACAGGTCGGGCCGAGACCCAGTACTTC | CASSLFSSGTGRAETQYF
TRBJ2-1 | many | TRBD2 | TRBV5-1 | TGCGCCAGCAATAGCGGGAGCGGGGATGAGCAGTTCTTC | CASNSGSGDEQFF
TRBJ1-2 | . | TRBD1 | TRBV7-9 | TGTGCCAGCAGCTTAGTTACCCGAACAGGGGTCGGAGCCTACACCTTC | CASSLVTRTGVGAYTF
TRBJ1-1 | many | . | TRBV7-9 | TGTGCCAGCAGCTTACAGGCAACGAACACTGAAGCTTTCTTT | CASSLQATNTEAFF
TRBJ2-1 | many | TRBD2 | TRBV7-2 | TGTGCCCAGCGTAGCGGGATCTGGGGTGAGCAGTTCTTC | CAQRSGIWGEQFF
TRBJ1-5 | few | . | TRBV5-4 | TGTGCCAGCAGCTTGGGGCCAAGCGCTCAGCCCCAGCATTTT | CASSLGPSAQPQHF
TRBJ1-4 | . | TRBD1 | TRBV10-2 | TGCGCCAGCAAAAGGGGGCCCGCAACTAATGAAAAACTGTTTTTT | CASKRGPATNEKLFF
TRBJ2-3 | few | . | TRBV10-3 | TGTGCCATCAGTGAGTGGGGATCCGCTGGGCCGGCGGATACGCAGTATTTT | CAISEWGSAGPADTQYF
TRBJ1-5 | . | . | TRBV7-8 | TGTGCCAGCAGCCGCCAGGAGACCCGGCAGCCCCAGCATTTT | CASSRQETRQPQHF
TRBJ2-1 | . | . | TRBV5-6 | TGTGCCAGCAGCTTGGCCGTGGGCCAGATCTACAATGAGCAGTTCTTC | CASSLAVGQIYNEQFF
TRBJ2-5 | once | TRBD1 | TRBV3-1 | TGTGCCAGCGGACAGGCTGGGGGAAGCCAAGGGACCCAGTACTTC | CASGQAGGSQGTQYF
TRBJ2-7 | many | . | TRBV7-9 | TGTGCCAGCAGCTTAGCAGGGGCGGGCGAGCAGTACTTC | CASSLAGAGEQYF
TRBJ2-3 | . | TRBD2 | TRBV11-2 | TGTGCCAGCAGCTTAGATCCCGGGAGAGCGGGGGATACGCAGTATTTT | CASSLDPGRAGDTQYF
TRBJ1-5 | many | . | TRBV18 | TGTGCCAGCTCACCTGGGCAGGGACACAATCAGCCCCAGCATTTT | CASSPGQGHNQPQHF
TRBJ2-7 | few | . | TRBV29-1 | TGCAGCGCACGGAGGGGCCCTAGTACCTACGAGCAGTACTTC | CSARRGPSTYEQYF
TRBJ2-7 | many | . | TRBV20-1 | TGCAGTGCTCCGGAGATCTACGAGCAGTACTTC | CSAPEIYEQYF
TRBJ1-1 | many | . | TRBV15 | TGTGCCACCAGCAGCCCGGAGGAGAACACTGAAGCTTTCTTT | CATSSPEENTEAFF
TRBJ1-5 | many | . | TRBV28 | TGTGCCAGCAGTTCACCGACGGAACCAAGGGAGCCCCAGCATTTT | CASSSPTEPREPQHF
TRBJ2-1 | many | TRBD1 | TRBV2 | TGTGCCAGCACCCCACGGGACAGGGTTAACAATGAGCAGTTCTTC | CASTPRDRVNNEQFF
TRBJ2-1 | many | TRBD2 | TRBV20-1 | TGCAGTGCCACCCGGACTAGCGGGGGAAATGAGCAGTTCTTC | CSATRTSGGNEQFF
TRBJ2-5 | few | . | TRBV20-1 | TGCAGTGCTACCCCCTCGGGCAGCCAAGAGACCCAGTACTTC | CSATPSGSQETQYF
TRBJ2-7 | many | . | TRBV27 | TGTGCCAGCAGTCCAAGCAGGGGCCCCTACGAGCAGTACTTC | CASSPSRGPYEQYF